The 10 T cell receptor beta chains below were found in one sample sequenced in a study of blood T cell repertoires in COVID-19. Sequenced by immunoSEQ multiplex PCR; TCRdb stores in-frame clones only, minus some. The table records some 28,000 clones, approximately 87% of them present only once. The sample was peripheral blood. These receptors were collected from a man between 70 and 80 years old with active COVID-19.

CDR3 protein: CASTQLAGGKETQYF. The CDR3 nucleotides are TGTGCCAGCACCCAACTAGCGGGGGGGAAAGAGACCCAGTACTTC. The rearrangement links TRBV28 to TRBJ2-5; 13 bases map to TRBD2. V shed 7 bases, J shed 3 bases, and the junction held 5 bases outside the gene matches. The germline gives CDR1 MDHEN, CDR2 SYDVKM. The CDR3 totals 15 residues.

The CDR3 reads CSARPGVDSPLHF. The CDR3 bases are TGCAGCGCTCGTCCGGGGGTTGATTCACCCCTCCACTTT. V usage is TRBV29-1 and J usage is TRBJ1-6, with D tentatively TRBD1 (5 bases). Germline V lookup: CDR1 SQVTM, CDR2 ANQGSEA. CDR3 length: 13 amino acids. Trimming pared 7 bases from V and 8 bases from J, leaving 15 bases between.

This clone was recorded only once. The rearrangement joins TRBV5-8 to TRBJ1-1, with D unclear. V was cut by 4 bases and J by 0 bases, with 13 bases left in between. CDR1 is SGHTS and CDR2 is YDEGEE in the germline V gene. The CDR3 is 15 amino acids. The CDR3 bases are TGTGCCAGCAGCGGAGGTAGGGCCGTGAACACTGAAGCTTTCTTT. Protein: CASSGGRAVNTEAFF.

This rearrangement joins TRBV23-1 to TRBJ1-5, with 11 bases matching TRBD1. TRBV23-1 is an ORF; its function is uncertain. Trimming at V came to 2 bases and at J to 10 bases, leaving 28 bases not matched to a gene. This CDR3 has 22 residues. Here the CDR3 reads CASSQGNPFGLTGQGALGPQHF. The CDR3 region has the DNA TGCGCCAGCAGTCAAGGGAACCCGTTCGGTTTGACCGGACAGGGGGCCTTGGGACCCCAGCATTTT.

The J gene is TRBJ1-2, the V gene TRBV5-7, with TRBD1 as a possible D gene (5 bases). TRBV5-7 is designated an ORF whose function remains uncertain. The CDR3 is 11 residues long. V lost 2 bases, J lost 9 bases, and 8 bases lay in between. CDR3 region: CASSFRARYTF. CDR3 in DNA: TGTGCCAGCAGCTTCAGGGCCCGCTACACCTTC.

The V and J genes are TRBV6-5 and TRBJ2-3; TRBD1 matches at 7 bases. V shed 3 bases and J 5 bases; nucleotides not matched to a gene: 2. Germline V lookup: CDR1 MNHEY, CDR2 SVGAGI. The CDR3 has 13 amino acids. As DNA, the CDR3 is TGTGCCAGCAGTTATTACAGGGGAGATACGCAGTATTTT. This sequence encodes CASSYYRGDTQYF.

For the CDR3, the DNA is TGTGCCAGCAGCCAAGTTCAGCGGGGGACATCCTACGAGCAGTACTTC. This sequence encodes CASSQVQRGTSYEQYF. The gene calls are TRBV4-2 and TRBJ2-7, with 8 bases aligning to TRBD2. The CDR3 contains 16 residues. The germline CDR1 and CDR2 sequences are LGHNA and YNFKEQ. Trimming took 1 base from V and 1 from J; bases not matched to a gene: 6.

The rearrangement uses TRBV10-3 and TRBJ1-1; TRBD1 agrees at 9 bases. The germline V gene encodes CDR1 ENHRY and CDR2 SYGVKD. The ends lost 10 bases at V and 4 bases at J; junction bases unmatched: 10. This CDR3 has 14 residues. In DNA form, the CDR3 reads TGTGCCACCCAGCGGGACAGGGAGGGCACTGAAGCTTTCTTT. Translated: CATQRDREGTEAFF.

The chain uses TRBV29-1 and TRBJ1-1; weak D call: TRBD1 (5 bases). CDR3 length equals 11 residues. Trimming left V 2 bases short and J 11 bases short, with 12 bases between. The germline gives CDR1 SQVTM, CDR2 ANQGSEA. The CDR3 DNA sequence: TGCAGCGTTGAATCCACAGGTGGGGCTTTCTTT. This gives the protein CSVESTGGAFF.

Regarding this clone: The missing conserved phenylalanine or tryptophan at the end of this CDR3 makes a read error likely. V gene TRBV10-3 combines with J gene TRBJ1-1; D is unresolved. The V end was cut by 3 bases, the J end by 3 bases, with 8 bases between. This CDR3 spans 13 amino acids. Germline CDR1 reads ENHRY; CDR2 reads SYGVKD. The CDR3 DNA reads TGTGCCATCAGTGATCCCGGGGACACTGAAGCTTTCCTT. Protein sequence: CAISDPGDTEAFL.